This TCR beta chain was documented in a study of PD-L1 blockade in urothelial cancer. Across the whole study: Patients had been given 0 to 3 earlier chemotherapy regimens.

Assay used: immunoSEQ multiplex PCR; TCRdb lists only in-frame clones, some missing. The table includes under 30,000 clones, around 85% detected once. Trimming removed 6 bases from V and 5 bases from J; junction bases left unmatched: 7. CDR3 size: 14 residues. Per germline, CDR1 LNHNV and CDR2 YYDKDF (reference sequence). Individual patients had between 1 and 8 samples, taken pretreatment and on-treatment. This clone was seen a single time. The rearrangement uses TRBV15 and TRBJ1-2; 9 bases are a match to TRBD1. The sequences come from PBMCs, collected around atezolizumab (anti-PD-L1) treatment. The source is a man between 50 and 59 years old with urothelial cancer. The CDR3 loop reads CATSQGQGGYGYTF. The CDR3 nucleotides are TGTGCCACCAGTCAGGGACAGGGTGGGTATGGCTACACCTTC.